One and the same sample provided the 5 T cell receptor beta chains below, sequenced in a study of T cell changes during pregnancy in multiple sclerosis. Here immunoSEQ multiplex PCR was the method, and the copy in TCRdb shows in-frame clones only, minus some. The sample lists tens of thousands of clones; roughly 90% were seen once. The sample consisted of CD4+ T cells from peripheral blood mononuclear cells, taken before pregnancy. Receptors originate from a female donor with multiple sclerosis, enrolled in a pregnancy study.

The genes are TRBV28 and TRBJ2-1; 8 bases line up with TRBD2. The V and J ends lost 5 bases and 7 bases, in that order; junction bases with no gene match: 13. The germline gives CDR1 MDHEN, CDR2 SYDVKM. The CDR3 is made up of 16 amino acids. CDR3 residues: CASSEVRSGSPNEQFF. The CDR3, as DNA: TGTGCCAGCAGTGAGGTTCGGAGCGGGAGTCCTAATGAGCAGTTCTTC.

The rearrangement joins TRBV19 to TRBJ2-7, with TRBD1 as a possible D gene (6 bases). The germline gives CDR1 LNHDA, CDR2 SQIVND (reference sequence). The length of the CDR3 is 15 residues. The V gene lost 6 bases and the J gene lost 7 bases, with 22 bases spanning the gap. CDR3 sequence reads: CASRGIRDTSVEQYF. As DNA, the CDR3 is TGTGCCAGTAGGGGGATCCGGGACACTTCTGTTGAGCAGTACTTC. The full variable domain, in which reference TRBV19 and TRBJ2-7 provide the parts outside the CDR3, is DGGITQSPKYLFRKEGQNVTLSCEQNLNHDAMYWYRQDPGQGLRLIYYSQIVNDFQKGDIAEGYSVSREKKESFPLTVTSAQKNPTAFYLCASRGIRDTSVEQYFGPGTRLTVT.

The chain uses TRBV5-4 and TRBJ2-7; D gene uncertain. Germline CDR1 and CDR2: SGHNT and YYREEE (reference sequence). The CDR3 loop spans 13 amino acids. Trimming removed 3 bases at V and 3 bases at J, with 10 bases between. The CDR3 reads CASSWSPGYEQYF. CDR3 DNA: TGTGCCAGCAGCTGGTCCCCAGGCTACGAGCAGTACTTC.

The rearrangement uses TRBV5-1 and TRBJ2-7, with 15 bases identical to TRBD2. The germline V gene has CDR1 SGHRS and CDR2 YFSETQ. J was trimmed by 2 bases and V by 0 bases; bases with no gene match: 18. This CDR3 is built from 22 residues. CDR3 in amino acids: CASSLGQVLWTSGRAAAYEQYF. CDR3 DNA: TGCGCCAGCAGCTTGGGACAGGTATTATGGACTAGCGGGAGGGCCGCGGCCTACGAGCAGTACTTC.

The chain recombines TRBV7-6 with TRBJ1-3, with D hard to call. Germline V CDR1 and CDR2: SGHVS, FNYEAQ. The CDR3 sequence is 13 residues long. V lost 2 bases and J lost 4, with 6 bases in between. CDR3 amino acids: CASSLIQGNTIYF. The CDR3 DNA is TGTGCCAGCAGCTTAATTCAGGGAAACACCATATATTTT.